The entry that follows covers one TCR beta chain sequence. There is no known antigen for this receptor. No much larger clone is present one base from it, and per-base qualities are unavailable. The immunoSEQ Assay was used to sequence TCR beta CDR3 regions from DNA. Per the original workflow: To compute T cell density, TCR beta template counts were normalized to usable DNA, which was estimated by amplifying housekeeping genes. The preseqR package was used to estimate richness by extrapolating to 400,000 templates for PBMC samples and to 120,000 templates for tissue samples. Clonality was defined as one minus Pielou's evenness. Tissue-enriched TCRs were identified by differential abundance testing using productive amino-acid clonotypes, minimum total count 5 and alpha 0.1. The Jaccard Index and the Morisita Overlap Index were used to measure how much the repertoires overlapped between compartments. TCR beta CDR3s were clustered by GLIPH together with public tetramer-defined viral CDR3s, and at least three viral sequences plus V-gene enrichment were required for viral motifs. TCRdb retrieved this table from immuneACCESS and kept in-frame rearrangements only. Not all clones are present; in checked studies, unresolved V genes account for under half, and no reason is known for the remainder. Clone size and the V and J calls come from that table; the DNA yielded D and trimming. The sample profile shows about 21,000 clones; around 91% of them were found once. Together, the top ten hold 8.4% of the sample.

This sample was included in a study of T cells in localized non-small cell lung cancer (dated by TCRdb to 2019 to 2021). Regarding the research as a whole: T cell repertoires of 236 early-stage NSCLC patients were analyzed, with tumors being compared against uninvolved tumor-adjacent lungs. The cohort consisted of roughly 240 treatment-naive NSCLC patients whose localized lung tumors had been resected. The mean age of the NSCLC patients was around 65 years, with roughly 120 men and 85 to 110 women.

For CDR1 and CDR2, the germline V gene lists LGHNT and FRNRAP. From the cysteine through the phenylalanine, the CDR3 covers 13 amino acids. Only the CDR3 portion is preserved as DNA: 39 bases, with reading frame beginning at the first base. On the study overall, not on this receptor specifically: Multi-region tumor sequencing was not performed, so intratumor heterogeneity could not be excluded. Because the study design was exploratory, TCR variables were selected using unadjusted p-values without false-discovery rate correction. A median of approximately 50 of the top 100 tumor clones turned up in the paired uninvolved adjacent lung, and approximately 30 of those clones also ranked among the top 100 of that same adjacent lung. Longer overall survival was associated with higher blood T cell density, whereas shorter survival was associated with higher adjacent-lung clonality. Uninvolved tumor-adjacent lung showed the highest T cell clonality, higher than tumor, which suggests more focused antigenic responses in the uninvolved tumor-adjacent lung.

At diagnosis, peripheral blood, uninvolved tumor-adjacent lung and tumor were collected and were preserved as a mix of fresh-frozen and FFPE material. For TCR repertoire profiling, blood samples were analyzed as peripheral blood mononuclear cells. The chain was built from TRBV12-5 and TRBJ2-5; the D gene is perhaps TRBD1 or TRBD2, each of them matching over 5 bases. TRBJ2-7 matches the DNA end more closely, so the J call is doubtful. This clonotype was sampled from a man aged 35 to 69 with stage I lung adenocarcinoma. The sample was peripheral blood, taken before any cancer treatment. The DNA reads TGTGCTAGTGGTTTGGGAGGGGCCTACGAGCAGTACTTC. Translated, it gives CASGLGGAYEQYF.